Listed here is a single T cell receptor beta chain. This specimen comes from a study of blood T cell repertoires in COVID-19. The CDR3 extends over 14 amino acids. The germline CDR1 and CDR2 sequences are SGHRS and YFSETQ. Between the trimmed V and J ends, which lost 0 bases and 4 bases, there was a span of 10 bases. Using immunoSEQ multiplex PCR, the repertoire was profiled, and TCRdb retains in-frame clones only, with some absent. The sample consists of 390,000 or so clones, 80% to 90% of them appearing once. The V gene is TRBV5-1, the J gene TRBJ1-1, with D uncertain. Sequenced sample: peripheral blood. The sequence derives from a woman aged 25 to 45 with active or convalescent COVID-19. The CDR3: CASSLDGLGTEAFF. The CDR3 DNA reads as TGCGCCAGCAGCTTGGACGGGTTGGGCACTGAAGCTTTCTTT.